The clone carrying this T cell receptor (beta chain) occurred a few times. Its antigen is unidentified. The data originate from a study of T cells in Graves' hyperthyroidism and ophthalmopathy. Turning to the study itself: Sampling of peripheral blood happened at initial diagnosis, prior to any treatment.

With a duration under 2 months, the hyperthyroidism was newly diagnosed in patients aged 18 to 65. Each 10 ml fresh peripheral blood draw supplied the PBMCs. Amplification targeted TCR beta CDR3 regions from RNA transcripts. HTBI primers were the set used in a first-round RT-PCR of the TCR CDR3. TCRdb reprocessed the multiplex PCR reads with MiXCR, giving one entry per CDR3 protein. The data show over 700,000 distinct CDR3 sequences, with more than 30% seen just once and over 8% held by the top ten. General study points: Also found in blood were most expanded thyroid clonotypes above 0.001.

The sequence came from a man between 18 and 35 years old with Graves' hyperthyroidism. Source material: blood.

The CDR3 bases are TGTGCCAGCAGCACCTCCGGGACGGGGCCTGAAAAACTGTTTTTT. This gives the protein CASSTSGTGPEKLFF. This chain links TRBV7-9 with TRBJ1-4; D possibly corresponds to TRBD1 (5 bases). V lost 5 bases, J lost 7 bases, and 17 bases lay in between. The length of the CDR3 is 15 residues. Per germline, CDR1 SEHNR and CDR2 FQNEAQ (reference sequence).